The rows below give T cell receptor beta chains drawn from one sample of a study of blood T cell repertoires in COVID-19. Clones were read by immunoSEQ multiplex PCR, and TCRdb kept only the in-frame ones, dropping some. The table records approximately 190,000 clones, about nine tenths of them present only once. Sequenced input: peripheral blood. The source is a man of 80 years or more with acute or convalescent COVID-19. The CDR3 runs from the conserved cysteine through the conserved F or W. D genes are given only for firm matches. Part of the rows lack a size; the others show once, few, many or a class for expanded clones.

TRBV6-1	.	TRBJ2-3	.	TGTGCCAGCAGTGAAGCGGCTAGTAGCACAGATACGCAGTATTTT	CASSEAASSTDTQYF
TRBV6-5	TRBD1	TRBJ1-6	once	TGTGCCAGCAGTTCGACAGGGGGCGGTTCACCCCTCCACTTT	CASSSTGGGSPLHF
TRBV18	.	TRBJ1-4	.	TGTGCCAGCTCATTTTCAGGGGCAACTAATGAAAAACTGTTTTTT	CASSFSGATNEKLFF
TRBV7-9	TRBD2	TRBJ2-1	.	TGTGCCAGCAGCTTAGCAGGCCTAGCGGACAATGAGCAGTTCTTC	CASSLAGLADNEQFF
TRBV27	.	TRBJ1-4	.	TGTGCCAGCGGCCCACTCGGGACAACTAATGAAAAACTGTTTTTT	CASGPLGTTNEKLFF
TRBV5-6	.	TRBJ2-5	.	TGTGCCAGCAGCTTGCAGCAGGGGTGGGAGACCCAGTACTTC	CASSLQQGWETQYF
TRBV7-9	.	TRBJ1-5	few	TGTGCCAGCAGGCGGGGGGATCAGCCCCAGCATTTT	CASRRGDQPQHF
TRBV21-1	.	TRBJ1-1	.	TGTGCCAGCATCTCGGGATCCCCCCGCGCGAGGGGGGACAGGCCTAACACTGAAGCTTTCTTT	CASISGSPRARGDRPNTEAFF
TRBV24-1	TRBD1	TRBJ2-1	.	TGTGCCACCAGTGATCCCGGGACAGGGGGAAACAATGAGCAGTTCTTC	CATSDPGTGGNNEQFF
TRBV14	.	TRBJ2-5	.	TGTGCCAGCAGCTCCCGGACAGACGTAACAGAGACCCAGTACTTC	CASSSRTDVTETQYF
TRBV4-2	.	TRBJ2-2	.	TGTGCCAGCAGCCAACTTGGGGGGTCGAACACCGGGGAGCTGTTTTTT	CASSQLGGSNTGELFF
TRBV30	TRBD1	TRBJ2-6	.	TGTGCCTGGAGTGTTCAGGGGGCTGGGGCCAACGTCCTGACTTTC	CAWSVQGAGANVLTF
TRBV5-4	TRBD2	TRBJ2-3	.	TGTGCCAGCAGCTTGACGGTAGCGGGAGATACGCAGTATTTT	CASSLTVAGDTQYF
TRBV5-4	TRBD1	TRBJ2-7	.	TGTGCCAGCAGCTTAGGGACAGGGCCCTACGAGCAGTACTTC	CASSLGTGPYEQYF
TRBV7-3	TRBD2	TRBJ2-3	.	TGTGCCAGCAGCTTGCCAGCGGGAGCGTTCGGATCAGATACGCAGTATTTT	CASSLPAGAFGSDTQYF
TRBV19	TRBD2	TRBJ2-2	.	TGTGCCAGTAGGTCGAGCGGGAGGTTAAACACCGGGGAGCTGTTTTTT	CASRSSGRLNTGELFF